A single sample gave rise to the 20 T cell receptor beta chains below, sequenced in a study of shared clonotypes between healthy human individuals (TCRdb year 2020). Library creation used the immunoSEQ multiplex PCR assay. The clones in this table, taken by TCRdb from immuneACCESS, are in-frame only. Not every clone is retained; where verified, under half of the shortfall comes from an unresolved V gene, and the cause of the rest is unknown. This sample comprises approximately 1.9 million clones, 93% of them detected only once. Around 1.7% of the sample is taken by the ten largest. CD8 naive samples were CD45RO-negative cells positively selected for CCR7, giving a CD45RA+CCR7+ population that excluded TemRA cells. Specimen: naive CD8+ T cells from PBMCs. The intended sense of this specimen's cell subset or site label: CD45RA+CCR7+. These receptors all stem from a man aged 18-30 years in good health. Some clones in this sample may be carry-over from other donors' samples.

The CDR3 DNA follows: TGTGCCAGCAGTTACTTAGCGGGAGGGCCGGGTAATGAGCAGTTCTTC. Its protein is CASSYLAGGPGNEQFF. The V gene is TRBV27, the J gene TRBJ2-1; 11 bases match TRBD2. The CDR3 totals 16 residues. The germline V gene has CDR1 MNHEY and CDR2 SMNVEV (reference sequence). After removal of 4 bases from V and 7 bases from J, the junction contained 9 bases not matched to a gene.

The chain recombines TRBV1 with TRBJ2-2; TRBD2 reflects the table's D call only, with no check against the DNA. TRBV1 is described as a pseudogene. The CDR3 is 18 amino acids. In nucleotides, the CDR3 is TGCACCAGCAGCCAAGCGCCAGGGGCGGGAGTGATCACCGGGGAGCTGTTTTTT. Translation gives CTSSQAPGAGVITGELFF.

The gene calls are TRBV19 and TRBJ1-1; 9 positions match TRBD1. The germline CDR1 and CDR2 sequences are LNHDA and SQIVND (reference sequence). The length of the CDR3 is 16 residues. With 6 bases clipped from V and 1 base from J, the junction kept 9 bases outside the gene matches. The CDR3 loop reads CASSPGQGKKNTEAFF. CDR3 coding DNA: TGTGCCAGTAGCCCGGGACAGGGAAAAAAGAACACTGAAGCTTTCTTT.

This clone occurred a few times. Other DNA variants within this sample encode the same CDR3. This sequence joins TRBV27 and TRBJ1-1; no reliable D call. Looked up from germline, CDR1 is MNHEY and CDR2 is SMNVEV (reference sequence). V lost 2 bases, J lost 1 base, and 8 bases lay in between. The CDR3 runs to 14 residues. This CDR3 reads CASSLPGGNTEAFF. The DNA for the CDR3 is TGTGCCAGCAGTTTACCGGGTGGGAACACTGAAGCTTTCTTT.

V and J are TRBV7-2 and TRBJ1-3; no firm D call. This CDR3 is built from 14 residues. Germline CDR1 SGHTA, CDR2 FQGNSA. V gave up 7 bases and J gave up 4 bases, with 14 bases separating them. The CDR3 reads CASTIGLGGNTIYF. CDR3 bases: TGTGCCAGCACCATAGGGTTGGGAGGAAACACCATATATTTT.

This clone has just one count. The chain joins TRBV28 to TRBJ2-2; 8 bases match TRBD1. The CDR3 has 16 residues. V was pared by 7 bases and J by 3 bases, with 10 bases of the junction left unmatched. The germline V gene has CDR1 MDHEN and CDR2 SYDVKM. The CDR3: CASNPRTGFYTGELFF. The CDR3 nucleotides are TGTGCCAGCAACCCTCGGACAGGGTTCTACACCGGGGAGCTGTTTTTT. The full variable domain, with the rest looked up from reference TRBV28 and TRBJ2-2, is DVKVTQSSRYLVKRTGEKVFLECVQDMDHENMFWYRQDPGLGLRLIYFSYDVKMKEKGDIPEGYSVSREKKERFSLILESASTNQTSMYLCASNPRTGFYTGELFFGEGSRLTVL.

The gene calls are TRBV7-8 and TRBJ2-7, with TRBD2 matching 11 bases. The CDR3 covers 15 residues. V trimming: 5 bases; J trimming: 4 bases; junction bases outside the gene matches: 7. Germline assignment: CDR1 SGHVS and CDR2 FQNEAQ. The CDR3 loop is CASSASSGGMYEQYF. The CDR3 coding sequence is TGTGCCAGCAGCGCATCTAGCGGGGGGATGTACGAGCAGTACTTC.

The V and J genes are TRBV7-9 and TRBJ2-5; D might be TRBD1 (5 bases). Germline CDR1 is SEHNR and CDR2 is FQNEAQ (reference sequence). CDR3 size: 16 residues. Trimming removed 3 bases at V and 1 base at J, with 15 bases between. The DNA for the CDR3 is TGTGCCAGCAGCTTCACCCTCAGGGTACGCCAAGAGACCCAGTACTTC. It encodes CASSFTLRVRQETQYF.

This sequence joins TRBV18 and TRBJ2-5; TRBD2 agrees at 10 bases. CDR3 size: 17 residues. V lost 0 bases to trimming and J lost 5 bases; unmatched junction nucleotides: 9. Germline V gives CDR1 KGHSH, CDR2 LQKENI. The CDR3 loop reads CASSPPRLAGTYETQYF. DNA of the CDR3: TGTGCCAGCTCACCACCCCGACTAGCGGGTACCTACGAGACCCAGTACTTC.

This sequence joins TRBV27 and TRBJ2-3; perhaps D is TRBD1 or TRBD2 (5 bases each). The CDR3 covers 15 residues. Per the germline V gene, CDR1 is MNHEY and CDR2 is SMNVEV (reference sequence). Trimming took off 2 bases at V and 1 base at J, with 10 bases between the two ends. The CDR3 bases are TGTGCCAGCAGTTTAGATGGGGGAGGCACAGATACGCAGTATTTT. It encodes CASSLDGGGTDTQYF.

This clone was seen only once. The same CDR3 is also encoded by other DNA sequences in this sample. The chain has TRBV6-1 and TRBJ2-2; D remains unclear. The CDR3 has 13 amino acids. V lost 6 bases and J 2 bases, leaving 7 bases between the germline ends. Per the germline V gene, CDR1 is MNHNS and CDR2 is SASEGT. The CDR3 sequence: CASRGGNTGELFF. The CDR3 DNA reads as TGTGCCAGCAGGGGCGGCAACACCGGGGAGCTGTTTTTT.

With respect to this clone: Other DNA sequences in the sample encode the same CDR3. The chain couples TRBV9 to TRBJ2-1; D unresolved. Trimming stripped 0 bases from V and 3 bases from J, with 4 bases between. This CDR3 spans 13 amino acids. Germline-derived CDR1 and CDR2 are SGDLS and YYNGEE. CDR3 amino acids: CASSVGVYNEQFF. As DNA, the CDR3 is TGTGCCAGCAGCGTAGGGGTCTACAATGAGCAGTTCTTC.

On this clone: A junction boundary mismatches the germline segment, possibly from a read error. The rearrangement joins TRBV29-1 to TRBJ1-5, with D perhaps TRBD1 (5 bases). This CDR3 is built from 14 residues. CDR1 is SQVTM and CDR2 is ANQGSEA in the germline V gene. Written as DNA, the CDR3 is TGCAGTGTTGAAACCGGGGGGGGAAATCAGCCCCAGCATTTT. It translates to CSVETGGGNQPQHF.

The chain combines TRBV28 with TRBJ2-5; 9 bases are shared with TRBD1. The CDR3 spans 16 residues. CDR1 is MDHEN and CDR2 is SYDVKM in the germline V gene. V lost 5 bases and J lost 0; bases outside the gene matches: 7. The CDR3 DNA reads TGTGCCAGCAGTGCCGGACAGGGGCCGTACCAAGAGACCCAGTACTTC. Translating gives CASSAGQGPYQETQYF. The whole variable domain, remainder taken from reference TRBV28 and TRBJ2-5, is DVKVTQSSRYLVKRTGEKVFLECVQDMDHENMFWYRQDPGLGLRLIYFSYDVKMKEKGDIPEGYSVSREKKERFSLILESASTNQTSMYLCASSAGQGPYQETQYFGPGTRLLVL.

This clone showed up just once. This chain joins TRBV27 and TRBJ2-3; possible D gene TRBD2, 6 bases. The germline V and J ends were trimmed by 2 bases and 4 bases, with 16 bases remaining between them. The germline V gene encodes CDR1 MNHEY and CDR2 SMNVEV (reference sequence). The CDR3 contains 16 residues. The CDR3 loop is CASSLNGGEVADTQYF. In DNA form, the CDR3 reads TGTGCCAGCAGTTTAAATGGAGGGGAGGTGGCAGATACGCAGTATTTT.

This sequence joins TRBV7-2 and TRBJ2-7; 9 bases are shared with TRBD2. Germline V lookup: CDR1 SGHTA, CDR2 FQGNSA. Trimming took 1 base from V and 5 from J; bases not matched to a gene: 9. The CDR3 has 16 amino acids. The DNA of the CDR3 is TGTGCCAGCAGCTTAGGATGGCGGGAGGGCCGGGACGAGCAGTACTTC. As protein: CASSLGWREGRDEQYF. The entire variable domain, with the rest obtained from reference TRBV7-2 and TRBJ2-7, is as follows: GAGVSQSPSNKVTEKGKDVELRCDPISGHTALYWYRQSLGQGLEFLIYFQGNSAPDKSGLPSDRFSAERTGGSVSTLTIQRTQQEDSAVYLCASSLGWREGRDEQYFGPGTRLTVT.

The chain is built from TRBV13 and TRBJ2-7; 11 bases agree with TRBD2. This CDR3 spans 15 amino acids. With V trimmed by 5 bases and J by 2 bases, 5 bases remained unmatched. CDR1 and CDR2 from the germline V gene are PRHDT and FYEKMQ (reference sequence). The CDR3 DNA reads TGTGCCAGCAGCCCCGGACTAGCGGGCACCTACGAGCAGTACTTC. Amino acids: CASSPGLAGTYEQYF. Drawing the rest from reference TRBV13 and TRBJ2-7, the complete variable domain is AAGVIQSPRHLIKEKRETATLKCYPIPRHDTVYWYQQGPGQDPQFLISFYEKMQSDKGSIPDRFSAQQFSDYHSELNMSSLELGDSALYFCASSPGLAGTYEQYFGPGTRLTVT.

The V gene is TRBV6-6, the J gene TRBJ1-3; the D is unclear. The CDR3 loop spans 15 amino acids. V lost 2 bases to trimming and J lost 0 bases, with 8 bases between them. The germline CDR1 and CDR2 sequences are MNHNY and SVGAGI (reference sequence). As DNA, the CDR3 is TGTGCCAGCAGTTACAGCAGCCTCTCTGGAAACACCATATATTTT. Amino acids: CASSYSSLSGNTIYF.

This chain connects TRBV11-2 to TRBJ2-7; D gene unclear. V lost 1 base and J 5 bases, leaving 6 bases between the germline ends. Looked up from germline, CDR1 is SGHAT and CDR2 is FQNNGV. This CDR3 region has 12 residues. CDR3 sequence reads: CASSLGLDEQYF. The CDR3, as DNA: TGTGCCAGCAGCTTAGGTTTAGACGAGCAGTACTTC.

This chain links TRBV10-3 with TRBJ2-1; D is possibly TRBD2 (6 bases). The CDR3 loop spans 13 amino acids. Germline assignment: CDR1 ENHRY and CDR2 SYGVKD. V lost 1 base and J 6 bases, leaving 7 bases between the germline ends. The DNA of the CDR3 is TGTGCCATCAGTGAGTGGACTACCAATGAGCAGTTCTTC. It specifies CAISEWTTNEQFF.